One and the same sample provided the 15 T cell receptor beta chains below, sequenced in a study of OX40 agonist ivuxolimab in advanced cancers. The method was immunoSEQ multiplex PCR; TCRdb's version includes in-frame clones alone and lacks a portion of them. Of 55,000 to 70,000 clones listed, about 80% are singletons. This specimen was CD4+ or CD8+ T cells sorted from blood, taken in a trial of the OX40 agonist ivuxolimab. Source of these receptors: an adult with an advanced solid tumor such as melanoma, head and neck, liver or kidney cancer.

This clone was seen a few times. The chain is built from TRBV19 and TRBJ1-5; 9 nucleotides match TRBD1. CDR3 size: 16 residues. CDR1 is LNHDA and CDR2 is SQIVND in the germline V gene (reference sequence). The J segment lost 9 bases and the V segment lost 6 bases, leaving 15 bases of the junction unmatched. CDR3 bases: TGTGCCAGTAGCCCCACTGGACAGGGGACAATCATGCCCCAGCATTTT. Residues: CASSPTGQGTIMPQHF.

The V gene is TRBV9, the J gene TRBJ2-3; TRBD2 aligns across 10 bases. V was pared by 3 bases and J by 4 bases, with 8 bases of the junction left unmatched. The CDR3 is made up of 16 amino acids. CDR1 is SGDLS, CDR2 YYNGEE, per germline. This CDR3 is CASSEGGTSDADTQYF. The CDR3 bases are TGTGCCAGCAGCGAGGGGGGGACTAGCGATGCAGATACGCAGTATTTT.

The CDR3 sequence is CASSHPGSNQPQHF. The CDR3 region has the DNA TGTGCCAGCAGCCACCCGGGCAGCAATCAGCCCCAGCATTTT. The rearrangement uses TRBV7-2 and TRBJ1-5; D gene unclear. Trimming stripped 5 bases from V and 1 base from J, with 9 bases between. Germline-derived CDR1 and CDR2 are SGHTA and FQGNSA. The CDR3 runs 14 residues.

This chain uses TRBV10-3 with TRBJ2-7; maybe TRBD2 (6 bases). This CDR3 spans 17 amino acids. With 10 bases removed from V and 0 bases from J, the gap between germline ends came to 25 bases. Germline V lookup: CDR1 ENHRY, CDR2 SYGVKD. CDR3 region: CATREGQGGVSSYEQYF. CDR3 nucleotide sequence: TGTGCCACCAGAGAGGGCCAGGGAGGAGTAAGCTCCTACGAGCAGTACTTC.

The rearrangement joins TRBV5-4 to TRBJ2-5; the D call may be TRBD1 or TRBD2 (5 bases each). CDR1 is SGHNT and CDR2 is YYREEE in the germline V gene (reference sequence). Trimming pared 4 bases from V and 3 bases from J, leaving 16 bases between. The CDR3 is 15 residues long. The DNA for the CDR3 is TGTGCCAGCAGCGACTACAGGTCCGGGGAAGAGACCCAGTACTTC. Translated, it gives CASSDYRSGEETQYF. Complete variable domain (other parts from reference TRBV5-4 and TRBJ2-5): ETGVTQSPTHLIKTRGQQVTLRCSSQSGHNTVSWYQQALGQGPQFIFQYYREEENGRGNFPPRFSGLQFPNYSSELNVNALELDDSALYLCASSDYRSGEETQYFGPGTRLLVL.

This clone occurred once. J is TRBJ2-7 and V is TRBV6-5; perhaps TRBD2 as D (5 bases). The CDR3 is 13 residues long. Per germline, CDR1 MNHEY and CDR2 SVGAGI. With 7 bases removed from V and 9 bases from J, the gap between germline ends came to 19 bases. For the CDR3, the DNA is TGTGCCAGCAAACAAGGCCTAGCCGGCGGGCAGTACTTC. Translation: CASKQGLAGGQYF.

The chain links TRBV18 to TRBJ2-5, with a weak D call TRBD2 (5 bases). The V gene lost 5 bases and the J gene lost 6 bases, with 13 bases spanning the gap. Germline CDR1 KGHSH, CDR2 LQKENI. This CDR3 is 13 amino acids long. The CDR3 coding sequence is TGTGCCAGCTCAGCAGGTGGAGGACAGACCCAGTACTTC. It is translated as CASSAGGGQTQYF.

The chain is built from TRBV9 and TRBJ1-1; D is possibly TRBD1 (5 bases). The CDR3 is 18 amino acids. The germline CDR1 and CDR2 sequences are SGDLS and YYNGEE. The V gene lost 0 bases and the J gene lost 4 bases, with 22 bases spanning the gap. The CDR3 here is CASSVEARSRGKGTEAFF. Written as DNA, the CDR3 is TGTGCCAGCAGCGTAGAGGCGAGATCAAGGGGAAAGGGCACTGAAGCTTTCTTT.

The CDR3: CATSRGGGAATQYF. The CDR3 DNA sequence: TGTGCCACCTCCCGGGGCGGGGGGGCGGCTACGCAGTATTTT. The gene calls are TRBV28 and TRBJ2-3; TRBD2 agrees at 9 bases. CDR1 and CDR2 (germline): MDHEN, SYDVKM. This CDR3 spans 14 amino acids. Trimming took 10 bases from V and 8 from J; bases not matched to a gene: 13.

The chain recombines TRBV30 with TRBJ1-4; D perhaps matches TRBD1 (5 bases). V dropped 3 bases and J dropped 7 bases, with 9 bases sitting between them. The germline CDR1 and CDR2 sequences are GTSNPN and SVGIG (reference sequence). The CDR3 has 12 amino acids. The CDR3 bases are TGTGCCTGGAGGGGGGGGAGTGAAAAACTGTTTTTT. This encodes CAWRGGSEKLFF. Full variable domain (remainder filled in from reference TRBV30 and TRBJ1-4): SQTIHQWPATLVQPVGSPLSLECTVEGTSNPNLYWYRQAAGRGLQLLFYSVGIGQISSEVPQNLSASRPQDRQFILSSKKLLLSDSGFYLCAWRGGSEKLFFGSGTQLSVL.

CDR3 nucleotides: TGCGCCAGCAGCTTGCAAGGTTATGAAGCTGGAAACACCATATATTTT. This gives the protein CASSLQGYEAGNTIYF. This chain joins TRBV5-1 and TRBJ1-3; D ambiguous. CDR3 length: 16 residues. V was pared by 1 base and J by 2 bases, with 13 bases between. Germline CDR1 reads SGHRS; CDR2 reads YFSETQ.

This clone was seen once. The chain couples TRBV7-2 to TRBJ2-7; 9 nucleotides match TRBD1. The trim removed 1 base at V and 3 bases at J, leaving 4 bases unmatched. The CDR3 runs to 15 residues. The V gene's germline CDR1 is SGHTA and CDR2 FQGNSA. The CDR3 here is CASSLVGQGFYEQYF. In DNA form, the CDR3 reads TGTGCCAGCAGCTTAGTGGGACAGGGTTTCTACGAGCAGTACTTC.

The V call is TRBV5-4, the J call TRBJ1-1; D unclear. The CDR3 spans 15 residues. Germline V gene data show CDR1 as SGHNT and CDR2 as YYREEE (reference sequence). Between the trimmed V and J ends, which lost 0 bases and 0 bases, there was a span of 9 bases. In DNA form, the CDR3 reads TGTGCCAGCAGCTTGGAAGGAAGCATGAACACTGAAGCTTTCTTT. Translating it yields CASSLEGSMNTEAFF.

The chain carries TRBV30 and TRBJ2-7; no clear D. The V gene lost 0 bases and the J gene lost 5 bases, with 14 bases spanning the gap. The CDR3 spans 14 residues. The germline CDR1 and CDR2 sequences are GTSNPN and SVGIG (reference sequence). This chain's CDR3 is CAWSVVGLTHEQYF. For the CDR3, the DNA is TGTGCCTGGAGTGTAGTTGGCCTAACCCACGAGCAGTACTTC.

The chain joins TRBV7-3 to TRBJ2-2, with TRBD1 matching over 7 bases. The V segment lost 3 bases and the J segment 3 bases; nucleotides outside the gene matches: 4. This CDR3 region has 15 residues. The germline CDR1 and CDR2 sequences are SGHTA and FQGTGA. CDR3 region: CASSFGTAYTGELFF. The CDR3 DNA reads TGTGCCAGCAGCTTCGGGACAGCCTACACCGGGGAGCTGTTTTTT. Combining the CDR3 with reference TRBV7-3 and TRBJ2-2 gives the whole variable domain GAGVSQTPSNKVTEKGKYVELRCDPISGHTALYWYRQSLGQGPEFLIYFQGTGAADDSGLPNDRFFAVRPEGSVSTLKIQRTERGDSAVYLCASSFGTAYTGELFFGEGSRLTVL.